This T cell receptor beta chain was sequenced in a study of T-cell reconstitution after alpha-beta-depleted transplantation in children. Overall study findings and caveats: It was reported that alpha-beta T cells came from several hundred expanded graft clones (about two months after transplant).

The CDR3 length is 15 residues. Germline lookup yields CDR1 SGHDT and CDR2 YYEEEE. The V gene end was trimmed by 4 bases and the J gene end by 7 bases; junction bases not matched to a gene: 12. Preparation of the TCRbeta library used unique molecular identifiers. One entry per CDR3 protein, called by TCRdb with MiXCR from the PCR reads. Among fewer than 350,000 distinct CDR3 sequences listed, 9.5% to 13% were seen once. This clonotype was counted many times. Its specificity is not known. This TCR was sampled from a boy younger than two with acute myeloid leukemia, due to receive a stem cell transplant. The sequenced sample was PBMCs, obtained before TCRalphabeta/CD19-depleted stem cell transplant. This chain connects TRBV5-6 to TRBJ2-7; 9 positions match TRBD2. Here the CDR3 DNA reads TGTGCCAGCAGCCCCTGGACTAGCGTCGGAGGGGAGCAGTACTTC. Its translation: CASSPWTSVGGEQYF.